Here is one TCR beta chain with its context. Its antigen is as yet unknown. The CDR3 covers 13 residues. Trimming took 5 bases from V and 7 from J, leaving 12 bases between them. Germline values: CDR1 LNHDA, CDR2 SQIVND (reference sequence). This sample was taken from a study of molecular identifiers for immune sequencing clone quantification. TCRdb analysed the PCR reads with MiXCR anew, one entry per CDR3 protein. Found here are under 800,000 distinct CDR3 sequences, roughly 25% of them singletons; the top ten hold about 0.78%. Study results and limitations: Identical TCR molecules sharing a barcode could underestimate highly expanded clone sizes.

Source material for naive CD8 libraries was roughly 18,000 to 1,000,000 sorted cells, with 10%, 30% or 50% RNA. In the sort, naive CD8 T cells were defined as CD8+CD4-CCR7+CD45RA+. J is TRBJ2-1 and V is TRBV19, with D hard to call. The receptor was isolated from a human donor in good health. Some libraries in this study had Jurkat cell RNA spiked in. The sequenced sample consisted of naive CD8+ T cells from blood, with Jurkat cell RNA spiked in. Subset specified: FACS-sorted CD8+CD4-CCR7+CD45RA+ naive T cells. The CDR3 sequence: CASSGLHRNEQFF. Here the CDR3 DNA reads TGTGCCAGTAGTGGCCTGCATCGGAATGAGCAGTTCTTC.